One T cell receptor beta chain is described in this entry. The target antigen is unknown. Different DNA sequences within this sample yield the same CDR3. These data are taken from a study of cytomegalovirus exposure and HLA in healthy donors. 13 Jbeta primers and 60 Vbeta primers were used for the PCR. Repertoires were generated with immunoSEQ multiplex PCR, while TCRdb's copy carries only in-frame clones and drops some. The sample holds roughly 170,000 clones, approximately 80% seen once. Germline CDR1 reads SGDLS; CDR2 reads YYNGEE. The CDR3 covers 15 residues. Germline trimming cut 0 bases from V and 3 bases from J; bases unmatched to any gene: 3. General study results and limits: In vitro work confirmed that a few CMV-associated chains recognize CMV antigens. The authors reported that TCR beta sequences could predict HLA-A and HLA-B alleles. These predictions were accurate for most subjects in the first cohort.

Sample: PBMCs. The clonotype was recovered from a boy aged 10-17 years in good health and CMV-seronegative. V usage is TRBV9 and J usage is TRBJ2-3, with 8 bases that match TRBD2. CDR3 sequence: CASSVGAGDTDTQYF. For the CDR3, the DNA is TGTGCCAGCAGCGTAGGAGCGGGAGATACAGATACGCAGTATTTT.